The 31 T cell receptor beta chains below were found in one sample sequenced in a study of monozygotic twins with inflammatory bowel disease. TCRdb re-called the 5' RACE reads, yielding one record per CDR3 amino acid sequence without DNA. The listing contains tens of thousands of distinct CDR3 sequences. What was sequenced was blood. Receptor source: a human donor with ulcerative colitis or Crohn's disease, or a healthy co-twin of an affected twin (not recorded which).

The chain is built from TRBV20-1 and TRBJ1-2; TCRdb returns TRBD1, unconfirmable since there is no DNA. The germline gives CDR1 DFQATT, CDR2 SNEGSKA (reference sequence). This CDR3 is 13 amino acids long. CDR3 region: CSARDKGEGGYTF.

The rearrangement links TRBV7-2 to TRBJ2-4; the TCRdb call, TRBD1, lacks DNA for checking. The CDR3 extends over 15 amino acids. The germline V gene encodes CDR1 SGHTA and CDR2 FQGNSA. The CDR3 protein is CASSSPGSGRNIQYF.

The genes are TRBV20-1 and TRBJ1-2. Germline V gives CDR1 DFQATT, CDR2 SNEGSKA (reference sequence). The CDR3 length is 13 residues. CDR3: CSAKLGRNYGYTF.

CDR3 amino acids: CASSLAGEIEETQYF. The V and J genes are TRBV12-3 or TRBV12-4 and TRBJ2-5. The CDR3 spans 15 residues.

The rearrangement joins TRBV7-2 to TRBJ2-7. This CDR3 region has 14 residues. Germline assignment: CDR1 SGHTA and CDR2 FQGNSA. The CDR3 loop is CASSLAYRIYEQYF. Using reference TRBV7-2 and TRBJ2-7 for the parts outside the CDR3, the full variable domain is GAGVSQSPSNKVTEKGKDVELRCDPISGHTALYWYRQSLGQGLEFLIYFQGNSAPDKSGLPSDRFSAERTGGSVSTLTIQRTQQEDSAVYLCASSLAYRIYEQYFGPGTRLTVT.

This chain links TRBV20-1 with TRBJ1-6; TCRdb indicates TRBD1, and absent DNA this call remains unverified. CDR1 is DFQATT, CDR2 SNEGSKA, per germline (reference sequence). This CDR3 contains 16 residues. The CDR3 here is CSARAGFESRRSPLHF.

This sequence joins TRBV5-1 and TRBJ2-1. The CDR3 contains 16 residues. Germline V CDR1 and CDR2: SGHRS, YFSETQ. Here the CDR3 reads CASSTTTGGFYNEQFF.

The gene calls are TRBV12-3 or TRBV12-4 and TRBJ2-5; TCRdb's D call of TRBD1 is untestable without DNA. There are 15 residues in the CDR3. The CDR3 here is CASSSRDSPGETQYF.

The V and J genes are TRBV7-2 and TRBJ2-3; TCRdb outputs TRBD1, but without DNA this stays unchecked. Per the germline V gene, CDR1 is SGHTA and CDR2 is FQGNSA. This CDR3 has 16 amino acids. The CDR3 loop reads CASSLPPGGGTDTQYF.

This chain's CDR3 is CASSKNGVFMNEQFF. The chain uses TRBV12-3 or TRBV12-4 and TRBJ2-1. This CDR3 has 15 amino acids.

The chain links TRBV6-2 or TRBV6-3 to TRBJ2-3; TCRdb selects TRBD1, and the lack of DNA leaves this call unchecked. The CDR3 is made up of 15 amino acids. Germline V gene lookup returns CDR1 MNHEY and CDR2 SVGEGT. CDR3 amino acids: CASRPQSGGTDTQYF.

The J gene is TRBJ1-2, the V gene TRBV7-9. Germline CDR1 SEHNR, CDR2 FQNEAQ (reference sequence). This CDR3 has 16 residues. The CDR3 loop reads CASSSHGRADSGGYTF.

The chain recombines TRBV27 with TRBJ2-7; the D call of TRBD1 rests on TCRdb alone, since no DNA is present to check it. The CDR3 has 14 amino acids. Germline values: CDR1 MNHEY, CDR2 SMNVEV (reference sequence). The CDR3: CASARDRYRKEQYF.

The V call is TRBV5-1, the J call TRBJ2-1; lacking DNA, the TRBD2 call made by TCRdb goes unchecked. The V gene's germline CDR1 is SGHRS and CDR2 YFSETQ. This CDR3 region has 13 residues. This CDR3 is CASSLGGPYEQFF.

Here the CDR3 reads CASSPGTGAGNEQFF. The rearrangement uses TRBV7-2 and TRBJ2-1; the D call of TRBD1 rests on TCRdb alone, since no DNA is present to check it. Germline CDR1 is SGHTA and CDR2 is FQGNSA. The CDR3 consists of 15 residues.

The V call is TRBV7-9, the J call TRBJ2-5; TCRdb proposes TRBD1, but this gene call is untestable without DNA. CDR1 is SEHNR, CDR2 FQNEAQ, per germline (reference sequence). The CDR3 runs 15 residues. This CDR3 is CASSLGPGGDETQYF.

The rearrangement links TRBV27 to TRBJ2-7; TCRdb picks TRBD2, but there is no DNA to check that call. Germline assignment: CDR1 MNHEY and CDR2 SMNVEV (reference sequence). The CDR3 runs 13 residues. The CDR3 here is CASRRGEFYEQYF.

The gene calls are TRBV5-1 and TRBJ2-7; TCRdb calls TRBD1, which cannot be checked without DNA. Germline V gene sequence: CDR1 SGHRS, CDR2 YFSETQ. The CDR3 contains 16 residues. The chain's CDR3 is CASSLGSGTGSYEQYF.

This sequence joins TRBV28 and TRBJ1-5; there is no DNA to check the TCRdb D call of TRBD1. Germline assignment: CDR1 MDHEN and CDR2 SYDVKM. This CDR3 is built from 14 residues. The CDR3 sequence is CASSPGGGHQPQHF.

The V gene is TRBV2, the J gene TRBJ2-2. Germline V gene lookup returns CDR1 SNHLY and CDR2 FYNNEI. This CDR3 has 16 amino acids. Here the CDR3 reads CASSEGWRQNTGELFF.

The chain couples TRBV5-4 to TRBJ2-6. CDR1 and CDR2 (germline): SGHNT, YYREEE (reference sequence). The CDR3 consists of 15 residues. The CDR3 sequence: CASSTPRSGANVLTF.

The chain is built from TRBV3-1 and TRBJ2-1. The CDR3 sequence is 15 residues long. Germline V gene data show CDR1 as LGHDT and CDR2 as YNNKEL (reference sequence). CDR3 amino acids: CASSQGIGEMTRLFF.

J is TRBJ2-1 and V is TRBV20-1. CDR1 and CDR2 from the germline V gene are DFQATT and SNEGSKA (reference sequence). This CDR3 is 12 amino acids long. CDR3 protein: CSARVFDNEQFF.

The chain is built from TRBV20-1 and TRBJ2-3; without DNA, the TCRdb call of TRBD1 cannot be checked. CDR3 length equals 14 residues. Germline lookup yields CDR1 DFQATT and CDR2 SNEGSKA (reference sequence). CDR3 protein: CSARERGNTDTQYF.

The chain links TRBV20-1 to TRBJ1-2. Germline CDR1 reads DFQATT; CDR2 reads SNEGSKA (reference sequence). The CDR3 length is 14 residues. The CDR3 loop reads CSASSPGENYGYTF.

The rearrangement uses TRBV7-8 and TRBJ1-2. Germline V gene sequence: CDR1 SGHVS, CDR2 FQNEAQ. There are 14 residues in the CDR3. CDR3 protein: CASSSGTDRYGYTF.

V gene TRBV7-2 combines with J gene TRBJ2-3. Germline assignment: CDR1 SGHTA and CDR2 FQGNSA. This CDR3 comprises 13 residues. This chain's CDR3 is CANSYSSTDTQYF.

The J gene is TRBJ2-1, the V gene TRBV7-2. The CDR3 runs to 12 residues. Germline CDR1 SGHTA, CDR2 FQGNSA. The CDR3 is CASSLDRNEQFF.

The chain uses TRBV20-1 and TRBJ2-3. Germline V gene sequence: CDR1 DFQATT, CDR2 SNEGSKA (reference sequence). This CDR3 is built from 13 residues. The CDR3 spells CSARVVSTDTQYF.

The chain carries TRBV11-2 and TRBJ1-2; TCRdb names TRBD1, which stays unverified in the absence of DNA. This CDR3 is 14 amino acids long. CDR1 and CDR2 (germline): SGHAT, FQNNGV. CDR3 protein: CASSPGTANYGYTF.

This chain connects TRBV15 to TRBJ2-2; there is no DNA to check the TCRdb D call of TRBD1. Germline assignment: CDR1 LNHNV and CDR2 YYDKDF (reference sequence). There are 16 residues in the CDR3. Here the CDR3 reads CATSREGYRGPGELFF. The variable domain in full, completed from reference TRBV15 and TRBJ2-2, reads DAMVIQNPRYQVTQFGKPVTLSCSQTLNHNVMYWYQQKSSQAPKLLFHYYDKDFNNEADTPDNFQSRRPNTSFCFLDIRSPGLGDTAMYLCATSREGYRGPGELFFGEGSRLTVL.